This is a list of T cell receptor beta chains from one sample in a study of identical twins. TCRdb called the 5' RACE reads again in MiXCR, with one record for every CDR3 protein. Found here are approximately 600,000 distinct CDR3 sequences, roughly 6.6% of them singletons; the top ten hold over 1.5%. The data were also submitted as part of a second study, on yellow fever vaccine responses in identical twins.

Sequencing was carried out using PBMCs. The receptors originated from a woman aged 18-29 years in good health. Both conserved end residues are part of each CDR3. The D gene is left open where the match is weak. Not all rows give a size; the values are once, few, many and, for expanded clones, a class.

>-|-|14|TRBJ2-5|TRBV24-1
TGTGCCACCAGTGATTTGAGGGGAGAAGAGACCCAGTACTTC
CATSDLRGEETQYF
>-|many|14|TRBJ2-1|TRBV11-2
TGTGCCAGCAGCTTAATACAGGGTTACAATGAGCAGTTCTTC
CASSLIQGYNEQFF
>-|few|13|TRBJ2-3|TRBV6-6
TGTGCCAGCACCCTGATCGGCACAGATACGCAGTATTTT
CASTLIGTDTQYF
>TRBD1|-|16|TRBJ1-4|TRBV20-1
TGCAGTGCTAGTGCAGGGACAGGGGCCACTAATGAAAAACTGTTTTTT
CSASAGTGATNEKLFF
>TRBD2|many|17|TRBJ2-1|TRBV28
TGTGCCAGCAGTTCCCCCGGATCGACTAGCTATCTCAATGAGCAGTTCTTC
CASSSPGSTSYLNEQFF
>-|few|15|TRBJ1-1|TRBV4-1
TGCGCCAGCAGCCAAGTTTCCAGGGCCAAGTCGGAAGCTTTCTTT
CASSQVSRAKSEAFF
>TRBD1|few|12|TRBJ1-2|TRBV20-1
TGCAGTGCTAACACAGGGGTTGTTGGCTACACCTTC
CSANTGVVGYTF
>TRBD2|-|17|TRBJ2-1|TRBV7-8
TGTGCCAGCAGCCCCCGACTAGCGGGAGGGTCCTACAATGAGCAGTTCTTC
CASSPRLAGGSYNEQFF
>-|-|17|TRBJ2-3|TRBV12-3/TRBV12-4
TGTGCCAGCAGTTTGGTTATCGGGCCGATCGCTACAGATACGCAGTATTTT
CASSLVIGPIATDTQYF
>-|-|14|TRBJ1-1|TRBV11-2
TGTGCCAGCAGCTTAGATCTTTCCAGGACTGAAGCTTTCTTT
CASSLDLSRTEAFF
>-|many|12|TRBJ2-1|TRBV7-2
TGTGCCAGCAGCTTAGTCACAGGGTGGCAGTTCTTC
CASSLVTGWQFF
>-|few|15|TRBJ2-2|TRBV14
TGTGCCAGCAGCCAAGGCCCCCCGGGCACCGGGGAGCTGTTTTTT
CASSQGPPGTGELFF
>-|many|14|TRBJ2-3|TRBV7-8
TGTGCCAGCGGATGGGGCCTAGTAGGAGATACGCAGTATTTT
CASGWGLVGDTQYF
>-|many|13|TRBJ2-5|TRBV7-3
TGTGCCAGCAGCTTGGTAGCGGAAGAGACCCAGTACTTC
CASSLVAEETQYF
>TRBD2|few|15|TRBJ2-7|TRBV29-1
TGCAGCGTTACGACTAGCGAGCCTGGCCTCTACGAGCAGTACTTC
CSVTTSEPGLYEQYF
>TRBD1|many|14|TRBJ1-1|TRBV12-3/TRBV12-4
TGTGCCAGTATGTCCAGGGGGCGAAGCACTGAAGCTTTCTTT
CASMSRGRSTEAFF
>-|-|13|TRBJ2-5|TRBV25-1
TGTGCCAGCAGTGAATTGGTCCCAGAGACCCAGTACTTC
CASSELVPETQYF
>TRBD1|-|14|TRBJ2-7|TRBV11-2
TGTGCCAGCAGGCCCGGGACAGGGAGCTACGAGCAGTACTTC
CASRPGTGSYEQYF
>-|few|11|TRBJ2-3|TRBV20-1
TGCAGTGCTACACGGTTGGATACGCAGTATTTT
CSATRLDTQYF
>-|many|13|TRBJ2-1|TRBV5-1
TGCGCCAGCAGTTTGCTTGGATCCAATGAGCAGTTCTTC
CASSLLGSNEQFF
>-|many|12|TRBJ2-7|TRBV28
TGTGCCACTCTATTCTCATTGGGGGAGCAGTACTTC
CATLFSLGEQYF